This is a list of T cell receptor beta chains from one sample in a study of Ad26.COV2.S vaccination and SARS-CoV-2 variants. The repertoire was sequenced with immunoSEQ multiplex PCR; TCRdb's copy has only in-frame clones and lacks some. The data contain about 260,000 clones, roughly 89% of them singletons. The specimen comprised peripheral blood, sampled in a trial of Ad26.COV2.S vaccine versus placebo. The receptors shown here come from a person aged 18-65 years who received the Ad26.COV2.S COVID-19 vaccine or a placebo. CDR3s include the opening cysteine and the closing phenylalanine or tryptophan. The order of the fields is D gene, clone size, J gene, V gene, CDR3 protein, CDR3 DNA. A D gene is named only where the DNA matches it firmly. For some rows the clone size is stated as once, few or many, or as a class when expanded; others skip it.

d_gene: NA; abundance: NA; j_gene: TRBJ1-4; v_gene: TRBV6-1; CDR3aa: CASSALGHATNEKLFF; CDR3nt: TGTGCCAGCAGTGCCCTGGGACACGCTACTAATGAAAAACTGTTTTTT
d_gene: TRBD1; abundance: NA; j_gene: TRBJ2-7; v_gene: TRBV7-6; CDR3aa: CASSLQGEVYEQYF; CDR3nt: TGTGCCAGCAGCTTACAGGGGGAAGTATACGAGCAGTACTTC
d_gene: NA; abundance: once; j_gene: TRBJ2-2; v_gene: TRBV2; CDR3aa: CASMWTQNTGELFF; CDR3nt: TGTGCCAGCATGTGGACCCAGAACACCGGGGAGCTGTTTTTT
d_gene: NA; abundance: NA; j_gene: TRBJ2-1; v_gene: TRBV4-2; CDR3aa: CASSVGTGSYNEQFF; CDR3nt: TGTGCCAGCAGCGTCGGGACCGGATCCTACAATGAGCAGTTCTTC
d_gene: NA; abundance: NA; j_gene: TRBJ1-5; v_gene: TRBV4-1; CDR3aa: CASSQEAGHSSNQPQHF; CDR3nt: TGCGCCAGCAGCCAAGAGGCGGGGCACAGTAGCAATCAGCCCCAGCATTTT
d_gene: NA; abundance: NA; j_gene: TRBJ2-3; v_gene: TRBV7-9; CDR3aa: CASSLVGGGSTDTQYF; CDR3nt: TGTGCCAGCAGCTTAGTAGGGGGAGGCAGCACAGATACGCAGTATTTT
d_gene: NA; abundance: few; j_gene: TRBJ1-1; v_gene: TRBV18; CDR3aa: CASSGDGGSEAFF; CDR3nt: TGTGCCAGCTCGGGGGACGGGGGTTCTGAAGCTTTCTTT
d_gene: NA; abundance: NA; j_gene: TRBJ2-6; v_gene: TRBV11-2; CDR3aa: CASSLDRYSGANVLTF; CDR3nt: TGTGCCAGCAGCTTAGATAGGTACTCTGGGGCCAACGTCCTGACTTTC
d_gene: NA; abundance: NA; j_gene: TRBJ2-7; v_gene: TRBV15; CDR3aa: CATSRDPGGNEQYF; CDR3nt: TGTGCCACCAGCAGAGATCCTGGCGGAAACGAGCAGTACTTC
d_gene: NA; abundance: once; j_gene: TRBJ2-3; v_gene: TRBV7-2; CDR3aa: CASSPRGGVRQIDTQYF; CDR3nt: TGTGCCAGCAGCCCAAGGGGGGGAGTTCGTCAGATAGATACGCAGTATTTT
d_gene: TRBD2; abundance: NA; j_gene: TRBJ2-3; v_gene: TRBV25-1; CDR3aa: CASRALAETSTDTQYF; CDR3nt: TGTGCCAGCAGGGCACTAGCGGAGACTAGCACAGATACGCAGTATTTT
d_gene: NA; abundance: NA; j_gene: TRBJ2-4; v_gene: TRBV20-1; CDR3aa: CSASSPQYF; CDR3nt: TGCAGTGCTAGCAGCCCTCAGTACTTC
d_gene: NA; abundance: NA; j_gene: TRBJ2-6; v_gene: TRBV19; CDR3aa: CASTPGWTARRGANVLTF; CDR3nt: TGTGCCAGTACCCCCGGTTGGACAGCCCGGCGCGGGGCCAACGTCCTGACTTTC
d_gene: NA; abundance: few; j_gene: TRBJ2-2; v_gene: TRBV3-1/TRBV3-2; CDR3aa: CASSQNGAGELFF; CDR3nt: TGTGCCAGCAGCCAAAATGGAGCCGGGGAGCTGTTTTTT
d_gene: TRBD1; abundance: NA; j_gene: TRBJ2-5; v_gene: TRBV10-3; CDR3aa: CAISGDRGTRTQYF; CDR3nt: TGTGCCATCAGCGGGGACAGGGGGACACGGACCCAGTACTTC
d_gene: TRBD2; abundance: once; j_gene: TRBJ2-2; v_gene: TRBV5-1; CDR3aa: CASRKEAGGPSTGELFF; CDR3nt: TGCGCCAGCAGAAAAGAAGCGGGAGGCCCTAGCACCGGGGAGCTGTTTTTT
d_gene: TRBD1; abundance: NA; j_gene: TRBJ1-4; v_gene: TRBV5-5; CDR3aa: CASRLTGGNRKLFF; CDR3nt: TGTGCCAGCAGGCTGACAGGGGGCAACCGAAAACTGTTTTTT